The clone carrying this TCR beta chain was counted many times. The data derive from a study of low-dose radiotherapy and immunotherapy resistance in tumors. With a constant-region primer and a V-primer adapter, TCRs were subjected to around 18 PCR cycles of amplification. TCRdb used MiXCR to reprocess the reads, holding one entry per CDR3 protein. The data contain roughly 50,000 distinct CDR3 sequences, around a third of them singletons. Time point reported: after trial treatment. The treatment was: LDRT plus nivolumab, ipilimumab, low-dose cyclophosphamide and aspirin (RACIN trial). Donors were treated with nivolumab, ipilimumab, aspirin, and low-dose cyclophosphamide and radiotherapy. This CDR3 is 14 amino acids long. Germline CDR1 and CDR2: MDHEN and SYDVKM. The V and J ends lost 5 bases and 4 bases respectively, with 11 bases between them.

The genes are TRBV28 and TRBJ1-4; maybe TRBD1 (5 bases). The receptor's source is a male donor with rectosigmoid adenocarcinoma. Sequencing used PBMCs, obtained after low-dose radiotherapy plus immunotherapy. CDR3 region: CASSPPQGNEKLFF. As DNA, the CDR3 is TGTGCCAGCAGTCCCCCGCAGGGTAATGAAAAACTGTTTTTT.